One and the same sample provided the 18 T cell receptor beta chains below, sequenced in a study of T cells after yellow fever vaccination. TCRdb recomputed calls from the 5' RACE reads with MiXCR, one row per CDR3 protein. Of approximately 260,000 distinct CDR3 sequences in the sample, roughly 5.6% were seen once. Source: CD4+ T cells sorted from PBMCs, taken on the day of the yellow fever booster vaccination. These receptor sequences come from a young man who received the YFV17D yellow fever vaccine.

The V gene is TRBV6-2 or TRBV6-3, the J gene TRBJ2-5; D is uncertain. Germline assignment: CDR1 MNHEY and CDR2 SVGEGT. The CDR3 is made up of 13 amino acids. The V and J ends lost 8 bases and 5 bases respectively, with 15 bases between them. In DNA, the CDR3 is TGTGCCAGCTGTGACGCAGCCCCTGAGACCCAGTACTTC. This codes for CASCDAAPETQYF.

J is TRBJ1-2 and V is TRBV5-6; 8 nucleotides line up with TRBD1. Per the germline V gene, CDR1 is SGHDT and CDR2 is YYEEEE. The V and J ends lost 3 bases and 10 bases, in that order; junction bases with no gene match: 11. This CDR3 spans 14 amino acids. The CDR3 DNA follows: TGTGCCAGCAGCTCCCCCGGGACAGGAGCTGACTACACCTTC. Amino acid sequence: CASSSPGTGADYTF.

CDR3 bases: TGCAGCGCCAGGGAAAAGGAGGATCAGTACTTC. This encodes CSAREKEDQYF. This chain uses TRBV29-1 with TRBJ2-4; D may match TRBD1 or TRBD2 (5 bases each). Per germline, CDR1 SQVTM and CDR2 ANQGSEA. There are 11 residues in the CDR3. Trimming pared 7 bases from V and 12 bases from J, leaving 16 bases between.

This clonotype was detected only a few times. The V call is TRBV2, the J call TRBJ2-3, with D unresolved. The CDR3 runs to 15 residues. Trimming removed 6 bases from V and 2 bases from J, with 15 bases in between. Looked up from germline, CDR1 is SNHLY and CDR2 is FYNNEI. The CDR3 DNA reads TGTGCCAGCAGGGGTGGGGTGTCCCTCACAGATACGCAGTATTTT. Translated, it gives CASRGGVSLTDTQYF.

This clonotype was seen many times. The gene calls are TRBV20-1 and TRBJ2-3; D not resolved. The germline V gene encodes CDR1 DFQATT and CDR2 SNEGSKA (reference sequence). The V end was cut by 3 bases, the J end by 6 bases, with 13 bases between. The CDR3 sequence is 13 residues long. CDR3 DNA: TGCAGTGCTAGCCATCACGTGGGGGATACGCAGTATTTT. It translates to CSASHHVGDTQYF.

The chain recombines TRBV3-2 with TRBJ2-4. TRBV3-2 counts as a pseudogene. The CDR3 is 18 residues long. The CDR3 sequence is CASSLFPRAYLAKNIQYF. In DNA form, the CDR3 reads TGTGCCAGCAGCCTCTTTCCCCGAGCCTATTTAGCCAAAAACATTCAGTACTTC.

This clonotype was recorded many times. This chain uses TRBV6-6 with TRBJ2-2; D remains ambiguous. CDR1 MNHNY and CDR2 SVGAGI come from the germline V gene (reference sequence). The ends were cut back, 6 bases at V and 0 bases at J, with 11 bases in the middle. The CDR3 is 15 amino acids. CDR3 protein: CASSYRAANTGELFF. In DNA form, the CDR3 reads TGTGCCAGCAGCTATCGGGCCGCGAACACCGGGGAGCTGTTTTTT.

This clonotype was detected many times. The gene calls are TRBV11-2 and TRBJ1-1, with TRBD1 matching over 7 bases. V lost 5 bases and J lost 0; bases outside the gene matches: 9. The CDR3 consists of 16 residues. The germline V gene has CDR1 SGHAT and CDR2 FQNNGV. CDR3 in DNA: TGTGCCAGCAGCCCCTTTCGGGACAGCTTGAACACTGAAGCTTTCTTT. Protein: CASSPFRDSLNTEAFF. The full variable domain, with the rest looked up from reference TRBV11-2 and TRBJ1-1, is EAGVAQSPRYKIIEKRQSVAFWCNPISGHATLYWYQQILGQGPKLLIQFQNNGVVDDSQLPKDRFSAERLKGVDSTLKIQPAKLEDSAVYLCASSPFRDSLNTEAFFGQGTRLTVV.

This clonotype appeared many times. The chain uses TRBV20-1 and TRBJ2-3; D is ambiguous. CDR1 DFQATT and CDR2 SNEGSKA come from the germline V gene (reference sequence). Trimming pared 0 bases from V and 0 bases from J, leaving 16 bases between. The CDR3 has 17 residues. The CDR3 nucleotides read TGCAGTGCTAGAGAGATAAGGGCACTCCCAAGCACAGATACGCAGTATTTT. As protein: CSAREIRALPSTDTQYF.

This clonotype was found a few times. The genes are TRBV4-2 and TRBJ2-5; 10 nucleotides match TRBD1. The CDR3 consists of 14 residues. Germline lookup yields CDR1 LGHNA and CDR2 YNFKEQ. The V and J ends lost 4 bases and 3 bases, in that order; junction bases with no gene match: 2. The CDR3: CASSPGTGEETQYF. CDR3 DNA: TGTGCCAGCAGCCCCGGGACAGGGGAAGAGACCCAGTACTTC.

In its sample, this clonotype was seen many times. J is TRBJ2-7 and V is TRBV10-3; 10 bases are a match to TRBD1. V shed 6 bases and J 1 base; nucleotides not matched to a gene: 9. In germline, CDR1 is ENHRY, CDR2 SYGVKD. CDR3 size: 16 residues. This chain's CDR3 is CAISPYGTGESYEQYF. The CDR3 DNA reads TGTGCCATCAGCCCCTATGGGACAGGGGAGTCCTACGAGCAGTACTTC.

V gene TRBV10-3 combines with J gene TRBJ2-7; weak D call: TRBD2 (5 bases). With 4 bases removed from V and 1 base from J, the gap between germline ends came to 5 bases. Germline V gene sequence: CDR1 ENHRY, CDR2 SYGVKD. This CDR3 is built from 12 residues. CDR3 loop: CAISGESYEQYV. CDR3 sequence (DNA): TGTGCCATCAGTGGGGAGTCCTACGAGCAGTACGTC.

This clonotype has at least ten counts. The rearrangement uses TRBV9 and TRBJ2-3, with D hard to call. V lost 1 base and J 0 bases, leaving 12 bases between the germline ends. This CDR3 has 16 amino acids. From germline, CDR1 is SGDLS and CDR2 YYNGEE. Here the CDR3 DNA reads TGTGCCAGCAGCGTATTTGTAGCAGCTAGCACAGATACGCAGTATTTT. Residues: CASSVFVAASTDTQYF.

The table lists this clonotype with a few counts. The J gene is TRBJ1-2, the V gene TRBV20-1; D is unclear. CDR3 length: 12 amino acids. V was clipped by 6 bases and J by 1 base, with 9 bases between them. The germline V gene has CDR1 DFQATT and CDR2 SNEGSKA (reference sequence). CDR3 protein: CSASTNNYGYTF. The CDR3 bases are TGCAGTGCCTCGACAAATAACTATGGCTACACCTTC.

The CDR3 loop is CASRAPGLESTDTQYF. CDR3 DNA: TGCGCCAGCAGAGCCCCGGGACTAGAATCCACAGATACGCAGTATTTT. The chain couples TRBV5-1 to TRBJ2-3, with TRBD2 identical over 8 bases. V dropped 5 bases and J dropped 2; count of bases not matched to a gene: 10. The CDR3 has 16 residues. Germline V gene sequence: CDR1 SGHRS, CDR2 YFSETQ.

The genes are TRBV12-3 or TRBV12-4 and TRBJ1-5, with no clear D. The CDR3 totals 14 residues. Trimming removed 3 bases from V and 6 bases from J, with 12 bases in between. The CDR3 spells CASSFFPLGQPQHF. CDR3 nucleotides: TGTGCCAGCAGTTTCTTCCCCCTAGGTCAGCCCCAGCATTTT.

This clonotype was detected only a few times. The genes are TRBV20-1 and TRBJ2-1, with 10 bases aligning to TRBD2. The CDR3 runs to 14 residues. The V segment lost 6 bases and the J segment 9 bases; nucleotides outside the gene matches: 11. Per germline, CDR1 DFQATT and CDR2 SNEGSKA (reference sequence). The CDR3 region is CSASQSGGAVEQFF. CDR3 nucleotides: TGCAGTGCCTCACAAAGCGGGGGGGCCGTTGAGCAGTTCTTC.

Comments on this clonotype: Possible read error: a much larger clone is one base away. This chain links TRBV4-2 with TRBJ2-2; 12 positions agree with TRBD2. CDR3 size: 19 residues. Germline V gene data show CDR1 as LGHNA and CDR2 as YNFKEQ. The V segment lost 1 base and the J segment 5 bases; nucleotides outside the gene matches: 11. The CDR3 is CASSQGELAGGIQTGELFF. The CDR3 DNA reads TGTGCCAGCAGCCAAGGAGAACTAGCGGGGGGAATTCAAACCGGGGAGCTGTTTTTT.